This T cell receptor beta chain was profiled in a study of identical twins. TCRdb used MiXCR to reprocess the 5' RACE reads, holding one entry per CDR3 protein. The sample consists of some 690,000 distinct CDR3 sequences, 21% of them appearing once. Trimming cost V 9 bases and J 5 bases; bases outside gene matches: 13. The CDR3 runs to 14 residues. Germline V gene lookup returns CDR1 ENHRY and CDR2 SYGVKD. This clonotype has a handful of counts. Another study also made use of these data, one on T cells expressing NK-cell markers. From that second work: Seven donors tested HCMV-seropositive and one tested seronegative among the eight sequenced.

The source is a woman under 30 in good health. The sequenced sample was PBMCs. This rearrangement joins TRBV10-3 to TRBJ2-7; TRBD2 matches at 7 bases. The CDR3 spells CAIAFGGRFDEQYF. The CDR3 region has the DNA TGTGCCATTGCCTTTGGCGGGAGATTCGACGAGCAGTACTTC.